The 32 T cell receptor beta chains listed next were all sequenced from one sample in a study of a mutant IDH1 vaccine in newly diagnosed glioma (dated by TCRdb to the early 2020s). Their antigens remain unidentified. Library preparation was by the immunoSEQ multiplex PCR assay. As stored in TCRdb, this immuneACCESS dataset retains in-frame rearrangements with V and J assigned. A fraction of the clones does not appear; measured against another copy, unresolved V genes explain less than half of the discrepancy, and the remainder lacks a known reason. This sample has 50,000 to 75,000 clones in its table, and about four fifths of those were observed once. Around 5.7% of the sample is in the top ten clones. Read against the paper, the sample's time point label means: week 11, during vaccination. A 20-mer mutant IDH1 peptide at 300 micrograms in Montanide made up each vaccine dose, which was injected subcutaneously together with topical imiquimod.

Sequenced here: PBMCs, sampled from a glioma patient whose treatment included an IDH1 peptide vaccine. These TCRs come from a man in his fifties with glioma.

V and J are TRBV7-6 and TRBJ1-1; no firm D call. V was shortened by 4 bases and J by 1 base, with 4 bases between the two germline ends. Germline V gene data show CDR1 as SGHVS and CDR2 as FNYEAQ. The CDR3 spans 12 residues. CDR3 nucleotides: TGTGCCAGCAGCTCGAGGAACACTGAAGCTTTCTTT. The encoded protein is CASSSRNTEAFF.

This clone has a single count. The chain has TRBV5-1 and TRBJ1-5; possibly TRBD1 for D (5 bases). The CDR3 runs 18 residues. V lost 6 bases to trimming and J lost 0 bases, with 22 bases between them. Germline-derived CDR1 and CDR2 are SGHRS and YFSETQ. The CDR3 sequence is CASNQPGRRTSSNQPQHF. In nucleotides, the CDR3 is TGCGCCAGCAACCAACCGGGACGCCGTACCTCTAGCAATCAGCCCCAGCATTTT. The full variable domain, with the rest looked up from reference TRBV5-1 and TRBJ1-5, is KAGVTQTPRYLIKTRGQQVTLSCSPISGHRSVSWYQQTPGQGLQFLFEYFSETQRNKGNFPGRFSGRQFSNSRSEMNVSTLELGDSALYLCASNQPGRRTSSNQPQHFGDGTRLSIL.

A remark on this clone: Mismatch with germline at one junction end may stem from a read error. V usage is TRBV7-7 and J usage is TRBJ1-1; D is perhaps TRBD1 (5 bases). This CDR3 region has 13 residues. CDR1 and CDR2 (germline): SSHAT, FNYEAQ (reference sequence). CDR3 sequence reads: CASSLTGDTEAFF. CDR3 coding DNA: TGTGCTAGCAGCTTAACGGGGGACACTGAAGCTTTCTTT.

CDR3 nucleotide sequence: TGTGCCAGTAGTATCGGGCCTAGCGGGAGAGGTGGGGAGCTGTTTTTT. It encodes CASSIGPSGRGGELFF. The chain has TRBV19 and TRBJ2-2; 10 bases align to TRBD2. J lost 8 bases, V lost 3 bases, and 9 bases had no gene match. The CDR3 length is 16 residues. Germline assignment: CDR1 LNHDA and CDR2 SQIVND (reference sequence).

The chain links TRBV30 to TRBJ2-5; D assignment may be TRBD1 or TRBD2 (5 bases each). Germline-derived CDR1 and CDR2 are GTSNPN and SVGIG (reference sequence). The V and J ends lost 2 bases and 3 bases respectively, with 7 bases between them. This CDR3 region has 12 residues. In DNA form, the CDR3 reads TGTGCCTGGAGTTGGGGGAAAGAGACCCAGTACTTC. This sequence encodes CAWSWGKETQYF.

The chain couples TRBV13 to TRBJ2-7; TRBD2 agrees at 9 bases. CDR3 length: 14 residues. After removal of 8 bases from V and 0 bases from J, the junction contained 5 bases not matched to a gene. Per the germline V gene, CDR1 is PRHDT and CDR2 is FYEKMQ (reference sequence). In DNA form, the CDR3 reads TGTGCCAGCCGCCTAGCGGGAAGCTCCTACGAGCAGTACTTC. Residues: CASRLAGSSYEQYF.

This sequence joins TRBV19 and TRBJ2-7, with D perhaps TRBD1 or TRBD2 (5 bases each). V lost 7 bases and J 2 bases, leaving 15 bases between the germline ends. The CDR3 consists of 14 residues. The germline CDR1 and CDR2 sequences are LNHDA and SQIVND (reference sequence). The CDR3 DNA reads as TGTGCCAGTACCCCCCCGGGACGTCCCTACGAGCAGTACTTC. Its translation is CASTPPGRPYEQYF.

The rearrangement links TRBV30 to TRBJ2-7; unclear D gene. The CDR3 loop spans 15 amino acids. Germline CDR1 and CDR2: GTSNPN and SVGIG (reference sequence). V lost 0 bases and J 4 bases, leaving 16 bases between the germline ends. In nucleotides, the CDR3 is TGTGCCTGGAGTGTTCAGAGCAGGTTCAGTTACGAGCAGTACTTC. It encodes CAWSVQSRFSYEQYF.

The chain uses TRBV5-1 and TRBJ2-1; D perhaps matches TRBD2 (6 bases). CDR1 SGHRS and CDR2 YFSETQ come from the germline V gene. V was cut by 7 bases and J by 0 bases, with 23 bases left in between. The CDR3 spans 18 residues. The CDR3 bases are TGCGCCAGCGGTGCGGGGTTGGGTAGCGGAGGCTCCTACAATGAGCAGTTCTTC. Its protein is CASGAGLGSGGSYNEQFF.

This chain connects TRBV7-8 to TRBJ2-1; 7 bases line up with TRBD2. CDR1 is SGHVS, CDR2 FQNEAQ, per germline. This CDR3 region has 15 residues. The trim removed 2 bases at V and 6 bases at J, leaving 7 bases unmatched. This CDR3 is CASSLRLAASNEQFF. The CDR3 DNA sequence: TGTGCCAGCAGCTTACGGCTAGCGGCTTCCAATGAGCAGTTCTTC. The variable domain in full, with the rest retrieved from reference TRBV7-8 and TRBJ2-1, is GAGVSQSPRYKVAKRGQDVALRCDPISGHVSLFWYQQALGQGPEFLTYFQNEAQLDKSGLPSDRFFAERPEGSVSTLKIQRTQQEDSAVYLCASSLRLAASNEQFFGPGTRLTVL.

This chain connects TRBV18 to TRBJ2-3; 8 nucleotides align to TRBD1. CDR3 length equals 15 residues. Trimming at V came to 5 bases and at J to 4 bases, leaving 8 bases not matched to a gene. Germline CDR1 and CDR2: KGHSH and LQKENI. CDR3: CASSSSTTGADTQYF. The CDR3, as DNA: TGTGCCAGCTCATCATCTACGACAGGGGCAGATACGCAGTATTTT.

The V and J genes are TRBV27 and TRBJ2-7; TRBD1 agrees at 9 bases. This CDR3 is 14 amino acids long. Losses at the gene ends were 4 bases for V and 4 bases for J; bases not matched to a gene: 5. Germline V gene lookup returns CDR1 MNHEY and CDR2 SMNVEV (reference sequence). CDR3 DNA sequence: TGTGCCAGCAGTTGGGGACAGGGTGGGTACGAGCAGTACTTC. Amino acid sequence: CASSWGQGGYEQYF.

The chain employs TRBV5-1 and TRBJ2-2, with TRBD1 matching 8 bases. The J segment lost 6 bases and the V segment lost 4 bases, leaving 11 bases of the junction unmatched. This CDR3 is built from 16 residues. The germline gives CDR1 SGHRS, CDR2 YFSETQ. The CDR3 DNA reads TGCGCCAGCAGCCCCGGGGAGACAGGGGTCCCCGGGGAGCTGTTTTTT. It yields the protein CASSPGETGVPGELFF.

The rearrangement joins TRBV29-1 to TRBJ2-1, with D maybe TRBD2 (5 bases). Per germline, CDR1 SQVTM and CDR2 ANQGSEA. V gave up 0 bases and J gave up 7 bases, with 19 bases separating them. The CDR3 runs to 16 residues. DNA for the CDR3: TGCAGCGTTGAAGATCCCTGGTCGCCGGGCGGGAATGAGCAGTTCTTC. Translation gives CSVEDPWSPGGNEQFF.

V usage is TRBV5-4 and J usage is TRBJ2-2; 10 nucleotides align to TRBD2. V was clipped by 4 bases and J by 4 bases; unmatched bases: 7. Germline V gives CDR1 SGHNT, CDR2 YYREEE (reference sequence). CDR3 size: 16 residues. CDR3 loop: CASSALAGDTTGELFF. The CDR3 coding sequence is TGTGCCAGCAGCGCTCTAGCGGGAGATACCACCGGGGAGCTGTTTTTT.

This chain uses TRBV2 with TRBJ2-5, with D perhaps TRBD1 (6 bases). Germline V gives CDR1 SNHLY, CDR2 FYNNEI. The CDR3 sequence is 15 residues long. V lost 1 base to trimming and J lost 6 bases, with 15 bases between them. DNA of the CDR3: TGTGCCAGCAGTGAAGTTCTTCCAGGGGCACAGACCCAGTACTTC. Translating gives CASSEVLPGAQTQYF.

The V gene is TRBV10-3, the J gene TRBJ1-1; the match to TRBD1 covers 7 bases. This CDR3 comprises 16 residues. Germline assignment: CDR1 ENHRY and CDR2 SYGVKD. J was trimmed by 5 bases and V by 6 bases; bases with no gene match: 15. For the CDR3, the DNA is TGTGCCATCAGCCCTGCGACAGGGCAGAGTTATACTGAAGCTTTCTTT. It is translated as CAISPATGQSYTEAFF.

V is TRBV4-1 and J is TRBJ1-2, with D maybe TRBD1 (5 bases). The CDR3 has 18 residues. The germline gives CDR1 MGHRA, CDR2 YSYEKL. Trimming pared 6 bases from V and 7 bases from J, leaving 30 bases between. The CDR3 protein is CASSRTGTSSPGRLGYTF. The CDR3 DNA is TGCGCCAGCAGTAGAACCGGGACTTCCTCGCCGGGTAGGCTTGGCTACACCTTC.

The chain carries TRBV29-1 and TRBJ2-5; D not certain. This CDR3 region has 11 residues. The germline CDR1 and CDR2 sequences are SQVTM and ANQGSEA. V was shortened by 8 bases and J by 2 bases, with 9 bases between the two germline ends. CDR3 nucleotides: TGCAGCACCGGACCACAAGAGACCCAGTACTTC. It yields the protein CSTGPQETQYF.

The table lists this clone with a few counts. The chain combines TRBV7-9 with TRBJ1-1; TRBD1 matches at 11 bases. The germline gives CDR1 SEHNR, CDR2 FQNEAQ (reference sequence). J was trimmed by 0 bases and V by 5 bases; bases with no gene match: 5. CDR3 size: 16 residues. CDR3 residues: CASSPGQGAMNTEAFF. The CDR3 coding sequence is TGTGCCAGCAGCCCAGGACAGGGGGCGATGAACACTGAAGCTTTCTTT.

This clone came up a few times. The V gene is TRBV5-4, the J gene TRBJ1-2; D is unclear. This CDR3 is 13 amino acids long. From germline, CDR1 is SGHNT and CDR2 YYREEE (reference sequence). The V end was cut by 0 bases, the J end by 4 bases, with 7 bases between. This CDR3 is CASSLVAGYGYTF. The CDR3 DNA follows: TGTGCCAGCAGCTTGGTGGCAGGCTATGGCTACACCTTC.

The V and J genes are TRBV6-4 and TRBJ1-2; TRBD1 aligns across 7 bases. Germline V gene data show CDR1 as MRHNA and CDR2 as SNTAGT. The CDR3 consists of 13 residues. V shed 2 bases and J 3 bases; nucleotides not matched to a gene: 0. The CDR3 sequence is CASSDGTDYGYTF. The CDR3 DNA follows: TGTGCCAGCAGTGACGGGACAGACTATGGCTACACCTTC.

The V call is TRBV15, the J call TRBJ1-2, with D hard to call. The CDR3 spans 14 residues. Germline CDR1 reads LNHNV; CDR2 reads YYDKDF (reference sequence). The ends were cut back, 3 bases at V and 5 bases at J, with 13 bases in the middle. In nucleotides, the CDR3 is TGTGCCACCAGCAGTACTAGGTCGGCTTATGGCTACACCTTC. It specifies CATSSTRSAYGYTF.

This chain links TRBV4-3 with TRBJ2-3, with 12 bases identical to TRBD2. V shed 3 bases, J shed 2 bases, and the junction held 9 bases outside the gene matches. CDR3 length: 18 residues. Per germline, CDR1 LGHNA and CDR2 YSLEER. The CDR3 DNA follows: TGCGCCAGCAGCCACTACGGCCGACTAGCGGGGGACACAGATACGCAGTATTTT. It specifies CASSHYGRLAGDTDTQYF.

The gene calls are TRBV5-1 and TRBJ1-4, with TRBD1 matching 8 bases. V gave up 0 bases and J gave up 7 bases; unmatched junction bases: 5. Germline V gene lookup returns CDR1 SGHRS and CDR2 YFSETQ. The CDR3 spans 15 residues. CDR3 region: CASSLGQGASEKLFF. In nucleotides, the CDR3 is TGCGCCAGCAGCTTGGGTCAGGGGGCGAGTGAAAAACTGTTTTTT. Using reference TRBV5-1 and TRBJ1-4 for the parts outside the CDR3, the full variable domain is KAGVTQTPRYLIKTRGQQVTLSCSPISGHRSVSWYQQTPGQGLQFLFEYFSETQRNKGNFPGRFSGRQFSNSRSEMNVSTLELGDSALYLCASSLGQGASEKLFFGSGTQLSVL.

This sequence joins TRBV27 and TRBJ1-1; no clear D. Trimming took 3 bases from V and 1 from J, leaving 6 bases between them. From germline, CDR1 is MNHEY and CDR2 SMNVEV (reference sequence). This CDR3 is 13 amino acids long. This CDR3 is CASSFAGNTEAFF. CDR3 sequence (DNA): TGTGCCAGCAGTTTCGCAGGGAACACTGAAGCTTTCTTT.

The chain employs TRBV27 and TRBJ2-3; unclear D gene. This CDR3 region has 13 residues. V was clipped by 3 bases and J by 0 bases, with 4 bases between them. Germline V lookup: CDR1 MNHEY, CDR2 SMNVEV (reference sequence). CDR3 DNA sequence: TGTGCCAGCAGTTTCTTGAGCACAGATACGCAGTATTTT. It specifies CASSFLSTDTQYF.

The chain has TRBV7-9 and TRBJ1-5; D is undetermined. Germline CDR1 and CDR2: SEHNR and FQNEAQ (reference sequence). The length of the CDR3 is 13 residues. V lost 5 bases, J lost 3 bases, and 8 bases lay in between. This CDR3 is CASSPGNNQPQHF. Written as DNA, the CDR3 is TGTGCCAGCAGCCCCGGGAACAATCAGCCCCAGCATTTT.

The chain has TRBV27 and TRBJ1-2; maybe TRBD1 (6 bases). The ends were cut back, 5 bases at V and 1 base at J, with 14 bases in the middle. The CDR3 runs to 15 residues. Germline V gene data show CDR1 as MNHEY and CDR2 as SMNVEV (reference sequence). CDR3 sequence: CASSPRTDFNYGYTF. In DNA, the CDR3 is TGTGCCAGCAGTCCTCGGACAGATTTTAACTATGGCTACACCTTC.

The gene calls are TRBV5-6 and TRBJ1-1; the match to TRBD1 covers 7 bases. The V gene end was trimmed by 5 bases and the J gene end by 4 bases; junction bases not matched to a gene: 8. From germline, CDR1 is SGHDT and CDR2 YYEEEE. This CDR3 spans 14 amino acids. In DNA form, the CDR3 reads TGTGCCAGCAGTCGTTACAGGGGTACCACTGAAGCTTTCTTT. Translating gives CASSRYRGTTEAFF.

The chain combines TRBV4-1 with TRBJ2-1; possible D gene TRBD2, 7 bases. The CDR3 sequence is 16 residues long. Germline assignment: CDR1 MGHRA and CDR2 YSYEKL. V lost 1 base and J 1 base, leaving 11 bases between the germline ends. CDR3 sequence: CASSQGGRGSYNEQFF. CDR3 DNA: TGCGCCAGCAGCCAAGGAGGGAGGGGGTCCTACAATGAGCAGTTCTTC.

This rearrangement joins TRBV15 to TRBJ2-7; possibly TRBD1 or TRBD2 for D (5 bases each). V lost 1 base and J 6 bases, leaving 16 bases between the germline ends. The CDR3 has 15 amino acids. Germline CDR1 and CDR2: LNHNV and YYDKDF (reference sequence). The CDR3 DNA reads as TGTGCCACCAGCAGAGTAGGGCAGGGACCTATCGAGCAGTACTTC. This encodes CATSRVGQGPIEQYF.